This T cell receptor beta chain was captured by sequencing in a study of blood T cell repertoires in COVID-19. Method: immunoSEQ multiplex PCR; TCRdb's copy keeps in-frame clones and lacks some. The table shows 250,000 to 300,000 clones, with about 88% occurring only once. V shed 0 bases and J 9 bases; nucleotides not matched to a gene: 1. CDR1 MNHEY and CDR2 SMNVEV come from the germline V gene (reference sequence). This CDR3 has 13 amino acids. This TCR was sampled from a woman in her twenties or thirties with COVID-19, enrolled during active disease. The V gene is TRBV27, the J gene TRBJ2-1; TRBD2 agrees at 8 bases. Sequenced: peripheral blood. This chain's CDR3 is CASSLSSGIEQFF. In DNA, the CDR3 is TGTGCCAGCAGTTTATCTAGCGGGATTGAGCAGTTCTTC.